This T cell receptor (beta chain) appears in the sequencing data of a study of beta chain features in type 1 diabetes. Study-wide context: There was similarity between patients and healthy donors in age, gender and cell yields.

What was sequenced were expressed TCRB transcripts, since all of the isolated RNA had been reverse transcribed. Assay: immunoSEQ multiplex PCR; the TCRdb copy retains only in-frame clones and omits some. The sample has about 130,000 clones; 9.2% are singletons. As to this clone: Its antigen is not identified.

General study results and limits: Shorter TCRB CDR3s, moderately but significantly so, were found in Type 1 diabetes patients in all four CD4+ subsets. These data did not resolve whether HLA type affects TCRB rearrangement. Patients showed naive, central memory and Treg TCRB repertoires that appeared more similar than those of healthy donors.

CDR3 length: 15 amino acids. V was cut by 1 base and J by 4 bases, with 14 bases left in between. Germline assignment: CDR1 SGHVS and CDR2 FNYEAQ. This chain joins TRBV7-6 and TRBJ2-7; D is perhaps TRBD1 (5 bases). Sequenced input: central memory CD4+ T cells from blood. The receptor comes from a man younger than 30 in good health. The DNA of the CDR3 is TGTGCCAGCAGCTTAGGTCCAGGGATGAAGTACGAGCAGTACTTC. Translation gives CASSLGPGMKYEQYF.